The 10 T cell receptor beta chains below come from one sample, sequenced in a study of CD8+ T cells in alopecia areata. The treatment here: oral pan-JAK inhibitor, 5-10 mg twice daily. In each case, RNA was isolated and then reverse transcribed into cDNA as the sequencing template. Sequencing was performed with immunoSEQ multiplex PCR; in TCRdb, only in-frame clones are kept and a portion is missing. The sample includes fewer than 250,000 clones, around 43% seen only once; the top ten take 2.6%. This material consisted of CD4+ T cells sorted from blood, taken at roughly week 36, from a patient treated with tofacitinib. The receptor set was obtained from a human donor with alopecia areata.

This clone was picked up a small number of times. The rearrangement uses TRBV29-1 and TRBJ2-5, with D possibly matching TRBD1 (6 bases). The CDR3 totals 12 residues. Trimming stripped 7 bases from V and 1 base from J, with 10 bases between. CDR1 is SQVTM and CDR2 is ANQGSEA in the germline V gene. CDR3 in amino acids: CSAGQFQETQYF. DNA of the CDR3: TGCAGCGCTGGACAGTTCCAAGAGACCCAGTACTTC. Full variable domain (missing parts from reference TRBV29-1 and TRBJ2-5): SAVISQKPSRDICQRGTSLTIQCQVDSQVTMMFWYRQQPGQSLTLIATANQGSEATYESGFVIDKFPISRPNLTFSTLTVSNMSPEDSSIYLCSAGQFQETQYFGPGTRLLVL.

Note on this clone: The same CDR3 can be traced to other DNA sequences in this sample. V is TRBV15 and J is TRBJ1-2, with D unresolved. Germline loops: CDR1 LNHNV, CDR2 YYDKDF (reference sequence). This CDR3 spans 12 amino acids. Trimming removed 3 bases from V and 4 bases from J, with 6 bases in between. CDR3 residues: CATSRGGYGYTF. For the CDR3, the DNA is TGTGCCACCAGCAGGGGAGGCTATGGCTACACCTTC.

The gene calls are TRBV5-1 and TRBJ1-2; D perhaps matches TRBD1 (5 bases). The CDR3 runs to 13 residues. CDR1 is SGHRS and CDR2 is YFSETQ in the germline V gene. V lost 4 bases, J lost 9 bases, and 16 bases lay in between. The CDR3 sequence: CASSQQEDQSYTF. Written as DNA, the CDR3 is TGCGCCAGCAGCCAACAGGAGGATCAAAGCTACACCTTC.

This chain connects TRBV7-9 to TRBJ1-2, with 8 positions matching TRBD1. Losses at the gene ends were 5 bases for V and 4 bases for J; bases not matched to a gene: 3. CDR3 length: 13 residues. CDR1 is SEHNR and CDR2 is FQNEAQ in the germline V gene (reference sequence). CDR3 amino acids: CASSLGTGYGYTF. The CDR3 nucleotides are TGTGCCAGCAGCCTAGGGACAGGCTATGGCTACACCTTC.

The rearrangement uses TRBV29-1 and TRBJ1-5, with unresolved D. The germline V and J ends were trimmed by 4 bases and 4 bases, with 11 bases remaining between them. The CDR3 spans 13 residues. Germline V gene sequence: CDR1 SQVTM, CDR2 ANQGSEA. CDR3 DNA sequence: TGCAGCGTTGGGCCAACCGCAAATCAGCCCCAGCATTTT. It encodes CSVGPTANQPQHF.

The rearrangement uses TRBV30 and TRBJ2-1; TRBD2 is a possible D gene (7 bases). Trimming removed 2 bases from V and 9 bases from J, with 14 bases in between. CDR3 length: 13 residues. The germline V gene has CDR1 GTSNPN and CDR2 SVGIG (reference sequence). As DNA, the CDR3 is TGTGCCTGGAGTCAGTGGGGGGGCGCTGAGCAGTTCTTC. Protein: CAWSQWGGAEQFF.

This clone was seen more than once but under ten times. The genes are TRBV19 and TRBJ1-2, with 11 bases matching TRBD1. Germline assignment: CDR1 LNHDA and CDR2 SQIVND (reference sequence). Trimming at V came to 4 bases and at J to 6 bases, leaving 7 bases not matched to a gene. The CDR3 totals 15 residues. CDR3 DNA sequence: TGTGCCAGTAGTAATCCCGGGACAGGGGGTAATGGCTACACCTTC. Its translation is CASSNPGTGGNGYTF.

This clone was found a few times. The CDR3 region is CASSQGIGTGAAVEQYF. Here the CDR3 DNA reads TGCGCCAGCAGCCAAGGGATCGGAACAGGTGCCGCGGTCGAGCAGTACTTC. The chain has TRBV4-1 and TRBJ2-7; a weak D match, TRBD1 (5 bases). Germline V gives CDR1 MGHRA, CDR2 YSYEKL. V dropped 1 base and J dropped 6 bases, with 22 bases sitting between them. CDR3 length: 17 residues.

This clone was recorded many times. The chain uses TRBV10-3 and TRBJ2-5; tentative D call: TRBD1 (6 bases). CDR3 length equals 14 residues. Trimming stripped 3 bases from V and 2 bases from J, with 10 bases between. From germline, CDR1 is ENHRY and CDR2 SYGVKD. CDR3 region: CAISDPQGQETQYF. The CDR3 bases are TGTGCCATCAGTGACCCGCAGGGGCAAGAGACCCAGTACTTC.

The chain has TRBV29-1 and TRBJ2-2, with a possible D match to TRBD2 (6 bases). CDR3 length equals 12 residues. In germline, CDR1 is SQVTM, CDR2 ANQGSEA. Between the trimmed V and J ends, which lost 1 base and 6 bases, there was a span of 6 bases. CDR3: CSVEAGAGELFF. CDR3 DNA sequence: TGCAGCGTTGAAGCGGGGGCCGGGGAGCTGTTTTTT.